This T cell receptor (beta chain) derives from a study of OX40 agonist ivuxolimab in advanced cancers. Data came from immunoSEQ multiplex PCR; TCRdb stores just in-frame clones and leaves some out. The data show about 94,000 clones, 92% seen once. CDR3 length equals 14 residues. Looked up from germline, CDR1 is LGHNA and CDR2 is YSLEER. Trimming removed 5 bases at V and 5 bases at J, with 12 bases between. The material sequenced was CD4+ or CD8+ T cells sorted from blood, taken in a trial of the OX40 agonist ivuxolimab. The sequence was obtained from an adult with an advanced solid tumor such as melanoma, head and neck, liver or kidney cancer. This rearrangement joins TRBV4-3 to TRBJ1-4, with unresolved D. The CDR3 DNA is TGCGCCAGCAGCGGTCCCTCCTACAATGAAAAACTGTTTTTT. This sequence encodes CASSGPSYNEKLFF.